These 20 T cell receptor beta chains originate from one sample sequenced in a study of blood T cells in healthy people across ages. Next came a second PCR, run for about 6 to 11 cycles, which used a sample-barcoded 5' primer along with a J-beta primer mix. Via MiXCR, TCRdb re-called the 5' RACE reads, giving one row per CDR3 protein. The repertoire holds 750,000 to 1,000,000 distinct CDR3 sequences, with almost 30% as singletons. These records were also assigned to another study, of T cells of mothers and their children.

The material sequenced was blood. Receptors originate from a woman aged 40 to 55 in good health.

This clonotype was observed a handful of times. This chain connects TRBV10-3 to TRBJ1-5; D is unresolved. V shed 0 bases and J shed 4 bases, with 7 bases lying between them. The length of the CDR3 is 14 residues. Germline V gives CDR1 ENHRY, CDR2 SYGVKD. CDR3 sequence: CAISESSNNQPQHF. CDR3 bases: TGTGCCATCAGTGAGTCTTCTAATAATCAGCCCCAGCATTTT.

Regarding this clonotype: A much larger clone sits a single nucleotide away, making a read error possible. CDR3: CANSPGVNEQYF. The CDR3 region has the DNA TGTGCCAACAGTCCGGGGGTAAACGAGCAGTACTTC. The chain combines TRBV12-3 or TRBV12-4 with TRBJ2-5, with a possible D match to TRBD2 (6 bases). Near its end, the DNA agrees better with TRBJ2-7, so the J call may be wrong. This CDR3 spans 12 amino acids.

This clonotype occurred many times. This chain joins TRBV29-1 and TRBJ1-2; TRBD1 aligns across 8 bases. The CDR3 is made up of 17 amino acids. Germline CDR1 SQVTM, CDR2 ANQGSEA. J gave up 4 bases and V 0 bases, and 13 bases lay outside the gene matches. CDR3 in amino acids: CSVEDPGTGTQLYGYTF. The DNA for the CDR3 is TGCAGCGTTGAAGATCCCGGGACAGGCACCCAACTCTATGGCTACACCTTC.

The chain is built from TRBV18 and TRBJ2-7; D gene ambiguous. CDR1 and CDR2 from the germline V gene are KGHSH and LQKENI. The CDR3 is 14 amino acids. Trimming cost V 5 bases and J 2 bases, with 13 bases left between them. The CDR3 loop is CASSAGVSAYEQYF. Written as DNA, the CDR3 is TGTGCCAGCTCAGCTGGGGTCAGCGCCTACGAGCAGTACTTC.

The gene calls are TRBV10-3 and TRBJ1-2, with 8 bases that match TRBD1. The CDR3 totals 14 residues. The V gene's germline CDR1 is ENHRY and CDR2 SYGVKD. The J segment lost 8 bases and the V segment lost 4 bases, leaving 9 bases of the junction unmatched. The CDR3 DNA reads as TGTGCCATCAGTGCGTCGGGACAGGTCGAGGGCTACACCTTC. Its protein is CAISASGQVEGYTF.

This clonotype has a count of ten or more. The chain has TRBV24-1 and TRBJ2-3, with 7 bases lining up with TRBD2. The CDR3 has 16 amino acids. Germline V gives CDR1 KGHDR, CDR2 SFDVKD. The V and J ends lost 5 bases and 0 bases, in that order; junction bases with no gene match: 7. The CDR3 protein is CATSAASGGSTDTQYF. CDR3 DNA: TGTGCCACCAGTGCCGCCTCGGGGGGAAGCACAGATACGCAGTATTTT.

The chain is built from TRBV12-5 and TRBJ1-5; D gene uncertain. Germline V gene sequence: CDR1 LGHNT, CDR2 FRNRAP. V lost 7 bases to trimming and J lost 5 bases, with 12 bases between them. There are 13 residues in the CDR3. The CDR3 reads CASALGGDQPQHF. The CDR3 coding sequence is TGTGCTAGTGCTCTTGGCGGGGATCAGCCCCAGCATTTT.

This chain links TRBV7-3 with TRBJ2-6; 7 nucleotides line up with TRBD1. The CDR3 loop spans 18 amino acids. V gave up 4 bases and J gave up 0 bases; unmatched junction bases: 9. Germline V gives CDR1 SGHTA, CDR2 FQGTGA. This chain's CDR3 is CASSCWDSKGSGANVLTF. DNA of the CDR3: TGTGCCAGCAGCTGCTGGGACAGCAAGGGCTCTGGGGCCAACGTCCTGACTTTC. Full variable domain (remainder filled in from reference TRBV7-3 and TRBJ2-6): GAGVSQTPSNKVTEKGKYVELRCDPISGHTALYWYRQSLGQGPEFLIYFQGTGAADDSGLPNDRFFAVRPEGSVSTLKIQRTERGDSAVYLCASSCWDSKGSGANVLTFGAGSRLTVL.

This rearrangement joins TRBV10-3 to TRBJ2-1, with TRBD2 matching over 12 bases. This CDR3 region has 14 residues. The germline V gene has CDR1 ENHRY and CDR2 SYGVKD. J gave up 5 bases and V 7 bases, and 3 bases lay outside the gene matches. CDR3 loop: CAITGLAGNNEQFF. As DNA, the CDR3 is TGTGCCATCACCGGACTAGCGGGAAACAATGAGCAGTTCTTC.

Comment on this clonotype: A read error may produce the germline difference seen at one junction end. The rearrangement links TRBV5-1 to TRBJ2-3; 8 bases fit TRBD1. Germline CDR1 reads SGHRS; CDR2 reads YFSETQ. The CDR3 is made up of 14 amino acids. CDR3 sequence reads: CAGSYRQGSDTQYF. The CDR3 coding sequence is TGCGCCGGCAGCTACCGACAGGGGTCAGATACGCAGTATTTT.

The V and J genes are TRBV12-3 or TRBV12-4 and TRBJ1-1; a weak D match, TRBD1 (6 bases). Trimming left V 9 bases short and J 1 base short, with 15 bases between. CDR3 size: 14 residues. The CDR3: CASSRQETNTEAFF. CDR3 sequence (DNA): TGTGCCAGTAGTCGACAGGAAACGAACACTGAAGCTTTCTTT.

This clonotype was counted a few times. The gene calls are TRBV7-2 and TRBJ1-1; no clear D gene. V was cut by 3 bases and J by 5 bases, with 10 bases left in between. From germline, CDR1 is SGHTA and CDR2 FQGNSA. CDR3 length: 13 amino acids. This CDR3 reads CASSFVSETEAFF. The CDR3 DNA is TGTGCCAGCAGCTTCGTTTCGGAGACTGAAGCTTTCTTT.

This chain uses TRBV7-3 with TRBJ1-1; no clear D. V gave up 4 bases and J gave up 1 base, with 7 bases separating them. From germline, CDR1 is SGHTA and CDR2 FQGTGA. This CDR3 is built from 13 residues. The CDR3, as DNA: TGTGCCAGCAGCTCGGGTGCGAACACTGAAGCTTTCTTT. Encoded protein: CASSSGANTEAFF.

The chain joins TRBV19 to TRBJ2-6; tentative D call: TRBD1 (5 bases). CDR1 LNHDA and CDR2 SQIVND come from the germline V gene (reference sequence). Trimming removed 3 bases at V and 9 bases at J, with 12 bases between. This CDR3 has 14 residues. The CDR3 DNA is TGTGCCAGTAGTATTTGGCAGGGCGACAACGTCCTGACTTTC. It encodes CASSIWQGDNVLTF.

There are a few counts of this clonotype. This rearrangement joins TRBV7-9 to TRBJ1-1; D perhaps matches TRBD1 (5 bases). The CDR3 consists of 16 residues. CDR1 is SEHNR and CDR2 is FQNEAQ in the germline V gene (reference sequence). The germline V and J ends were trimmed by 1 base and 1 base, with 13 bases remaining between them. CDR3 loop: CASSLVRSGPNTEAFF. In DNA form, the CDR3 reads TGTGCCAGCAGCTTAGTGAGGTCAGGGCCGAACACTGAAGCTTTCTTT.

This clonotype has at least ten counts. V usage is TRBV13 and J usage is TRBJ1-1, with no clear D. Between the trimmed V and J ends, which lost 0 bases and 10 bases, there was a span of 6 bases. The CDR3 sequence is 11 residues long. Germline values: CDR1 PRHDT, CDR2 FYEKMQ (reference sequence). The CDR3 here is CASSLGGGAFF. CDR3 sequence (DNA): TGTGCCAGCAGCTTAGGAGGAGGAGCTTTCTTT.

The chain employs TRBV5-1 and TRBJ2-7; TRBD1 aligns across 7 bases. V lost 0 bases to trimming and J lost 4 bases; unmatched junction nucleotides: 13. CDR3 size: 17 residues. Germline-derived CDR1 and CDR2 are SGHRS and YFSETQ. CDR3 sequence reads: CASSLGRLDRIGYEQYF. CDR3 nucleotide sequence: TGCGCCAGCAGCTTGGGAAGATTGGACAGGATCGGGTACGAGCAGTACTTC.

This clonotype has at least ten counts. The chain couples TRBV7-2 to TRBJ2-1, with TRBD2 matching 10 bases. CDR1 is SGHTA and CDR2 is FQGNSA in the germline V gene. V shed 7 bases, J shed 4 bases, and the junction held 4 bases outside the gene matches. This CDR3 contains 14 residues. Here the CDR3 reads CASTQLAGYNEQFF. DNA of the CDR3: TGTGCCAGCACCCAACTAGCGGGGTACAATGAGCAGTTCTTC.

This clonotype was seen just once. It may be a read error: a sequence one base away is much more abundant. The chain links TRBV20-1 to TRBJ1-2, with a possible D match to TRBD1 (5 bases). The CDR3 runs to 14 residues. CDR1 and CDR2 from the germline V gene are DFQATT and SNEGSKA (reference sequence). V lost 8 bases and J lost 0, with 16 bases in between. In nucleotides, the CDR3 is TGCAGTACGAGCGCCGGGACCGCTAACTATGGCTACACCTTC. It specifies CSTSAGTANYGYTF.

V gene TRBV28 combines with J gene TRBJ2-7; no firm D call. Germline lookup yields CDR1 MDHEN and CDR2 SYDVKM. The CDR3 runs 16 residues. Trimming shortened V by 2 bases and J by 0 bases, and 14 bases separated the two germline ends. CDR3 amino acids: CASSLKVTFSSYEQYF. CDR3 DNA sequence: TGTGCCAGCAGTTTAAAAGTGACGTTTAGCTCCTACGAGCAGTACTTC. Supplemented by reference TRBV28 and TRBJ2-7, the full variable domain reads DVKVTQSSRYLVKRTGEKVFLECVQDMDHENMFWYRQDPGLGLRLIYFSYDVKMKEKGDIPEGYSVSREKKERFSLILESASTNQTSMYLCASSLKVTFSSYEQYFGPGTRLTVT.